The entry that follows covers one T cell receptor (beta chain) sequence. The length of the CDR3 is 12 residues. The V end lost 4 bases, the J end lost 8 bases, and 14 bases lay between the germline ends. Germline assignment: CDR1 SQVTM and CDR2 ANQGSEA. This sample stems from a study of OX40 agonist ivuxolimab in advanced cancers. Clones were sequenced by immunoSEQ multiplex PCR, and TCRdb holds only the in-frame ones, with some missing. The sample yields roughly 55,000 clones, 80% seen once. The starting material was CD4+ or CD8+ T cells sorted from blood, obtained in a trial of the OX40 agonist ivuxolimab. This TCR derives from an adult with an advanced solid tumor such as melanoma, head and neck, liver or kidney cancer. The chain joins TRBV29-1 to TRBJ1-1; possibly TRBD1 for D (6 bases). The CDR3 protein is CSVVRGGDEAFF. The CDR3, as DNA: TGCAGCGTTGTCAGGGGCGGGGACGAAGCTTTCTTT.